Included here is one TCR beta chain sequence, with context. The antigen remains undetermined. The TCR library protocol attached unique molecular identifiers to the individual cDNA molecules. TCRdb independently ran MiXCR on the 5' RACE reads; one entry per CDR3 protein. This sample yields fewer than 70,000 distinct CDR3 sequences, of which roughly 4.9% are seen a single time; around 3.4% belongs to the top ten. The V end was cut by 0 bases, the J end by 4 bases, with 7 bases between. Germline CDR1 is KGHSH and CDR2 is LQKENI. This CDR3 comprises 14 residues. The entry originates in a study of early T cells in non-severe SARS-CoV-2 infection. Study in general: The input, bulk RNA from unsorted whole blood, was sequenced, and chains were unpaired. Study-wide results and caveats: There was a bias toward anti-spike CD8 responses in VDJdb matching, which missed private and CD4 specificities.

Material: whole blood, obtained at baseline. The rearrangement joins TRBV18 to TRBJ1-5; no clear D. This sequence originates from an adult who was a healthcare worker with PCR-confirmed SARS-CoV-2 infection or an uninfected control (not recorded which). The donor label of this sample is uncertain. Here the CDR3 reads CASSPPLGNQPQHF. The CDR3 DNA follows: TGTGCCAGCTCACCACCTCTGGGGAATCAGCCCCAGCATTTT.